The T cell receptor (beta chain) under discussion was sequenced for a study of blood T cell repertoires in COVID-19. Study in general: Italy, Spain and the United States were the sources of the convalescent and acute COVID-19 samples. Sources were T cells, B-cell-depleted T cells, or PBMCs; the material itself was cDNA or gDNA.

In the authors' workflow: Reference gene primer amplification gave nucleated cell count estimates. Clones were read by immunoSEQ multiplex PCR, and TCRdb kept only the in-frame ones, dropping some. For V, J and clone size, that table is used; D and trimming come from the DNA. The data contain over 100,000 clones, under 90% of them seen just once; the ten biggest clones take up roughly 7%. The CDR3 length is 15 residues. V was clipped by 4 bases and J by 9 bases, with 23 bases between them. Looked up from germline, CDR1 is SGHRS and CDR2 is YFSETQ. The chain carries TRBV5-1 and TRBJ2-7; TRBD1 might be the D (5 bases). This TCR came from a woman aged 45 to 65 with acute or convalescent COVID-19. Sequencing was done on a sample of peripheral blood. CDR3 sequence: CASSQGSGASSGQYF. The CDR3 region has the DNA TGCGCCAGCAGCCAAGGCAGTGGGGCCTCAAGTGGGCAGTACTTC. Based on the CDR3 plus reference TRBV5-1 and TRBJ2-7, the full variable domain is KAGVTQTPRYLIKTRGQQVTLSCSPISGHRSVSWYQQTPGQGLQFLFEYFSETQRNKGNFPGRFSGRQFSNSRSEMNVSTLELGDSALYLCASSQGSGASSGQYFGPGTRLTVT.